Listed here are 16 T cell receptor beta chains from one sample, sequenced in a study of PD-L1 blockade in urothelial cancer (dated by TCRdb to between 2016 and 2019). The method behind the library was the immunoSEQ multiplex PCR assay. TCRdb's version of the immuneACCESS table is confined to in-frame rearrangements and falls short of the full clone set. An unresolved V gene accounts for under half of the shortfall where checked; the remainder is of unknown origin. The sample includes about 66,000 clones, with about nine tenths observed a single time. Approximately 10% of the sample is taken by the ten largest. Interpreted using the paper, the time point label stands for: peripheral blood 6 weeks after treatment start. Sequences were derived from PBMCs, sampled around atezolizumab (anti-PD-L1) treatment. The receptors stem from a man in his fifties or sixties with urothelial cancer.

The chain has TRBV5-4 and TRBJ1-3; TRBD1 aligns across 7 bases. The ends lost 4 bases at V and 5 bases at J; junction bases unmatched: 3. CDR3 length: 13 amino acids. CDR1 SGHNT and CDR2 YYREEE come from the germline V gene (reference sequence). The CDR3 sequence is CASSRDSRNTIYF. The CDR3 nucleotides are TGTGCCAGCAGCCGGGACAGCAGAAACACCATATATTTT.

The V call is TRBV10-3, the J call TRBJ2-1, with D perhaps matching TRBD1 (5 bases). With 0 bases removed from V and 8 bases from J, the gap between germline ends came to 20 bases. Germline CDR1 ENHRY, CDR2 SYGVKD. This CDR3 spans 17 amino acids. In DNA form, the CDR3 reads TGTGCCATCAGTGAGTCGGAAACAGGATTCCTTTTAGATGAGCAGTTCTTC. This encodes CAISESETGFLLDEQFF.

V is TRBV5-4 and J is TRBJ2-7, with 7 nucleotides matching TRBD1. V dropped 4 bases and J dropped 4; count of bases not matched to a gene: 11. Germline-derived CDR1 and CDR2 are SGHNT and YYREEE (reference sequence). The CDR3 length is 15 residues. The CDR3 DNA reads TGTGCCAGCAGCACTCTACAGGGGACATATTACGAGCAGTACTTC. Amino acid sequence: CASSTLQGTYYEQYF.

CDR3 DNA sequence: TGTGCCTGGAGTCGGGCAGGGGGTCGCTATGGCTACACCTTC. It encodes CAWSRAGGRYGYTF. The V call is TRBV30, the J call TRBJ1-2, with TRBD1 identical over 7 bases. In germline, CDR1 is GTSNPN, CDR2 SVGIG (reference sequence). The length of the CDR3 is 14 residues. Trimming removed 2 bases from V and 4 bases from J; junction bases left unmatched: 7.

V gene TRBV29-1 combines with J gene TRBJ2-3, with 9 bases matching TRBD2. The CDR3 consists of 13 residues. Looked up from germline, CDR1 is SQVTM and CDR2 is ANQGSEA. With V trimmed by 6 bases and J by 5 bases, 6 bases remained unmatched. Here the CDR3 DNA reads TGCAGCGTGACCCTAGCGGGACTAGATACGCAGTATTTT. It codes for CSVTLAGLDTQYF.

The chain recombines TRBV5-1 with TRBJ2-1; 9 bases fit TRBD2. The germline V gene encodes CDR1 SGHRS and CDR2 YFSETQ. V dropped 0 bases and J dropped 6; count of bases not matched to a gene: 4. The CDR3 runs 15 residues. The CDR3 loop reads CASSLGTSATNEQFF. The DNA of the CDR3 is TGCGCCAGCAGCTTGGGGACTAGCGCGACCAATGAGCAGTTCTTC.

The gene calls are TRBV19 and TRBJ2-7; 7 bases are shared with TRBD2. CDR1 LNHDA and CDR2 SQIVND come from the germline V gene (reference sequence). V trimming: 3 bases; J trimming: 0 bases; junction bases outside the gene matches: 5. The CDR3 totals 15 residues. DNA of the CDR3: TGTGCCAGTAGTATGGGCAGGGACTACTCCTACGAGCAGTACTTC. As protein: CASSMGRDYSYEQYF.

The chain recombines TRBV29-1 with TRBJ2-3; perhaps TRBD2 as D (6 bases). The CDR3 has 16 residues. Germline CDR1 is SQVTM and CDR2 is ANQGSEA. V was pared by 5 bases and J by 2 bases, with 20 bases between. The DNA for the CDR3 is TGCAGCGTTTCAGTTATTAGCGGAGCGGTCACAGATACGCAGTATTTT. Protein product: CSVSVISGAVTDTQYF.

The gene calls are TRBV28 and TRBJ2-6, with TRBD1 matching over 11 bases. Germline CDR1 reads MDHEN; CDR2 reads SYDVKM. The CDR3 consists of 16 residues. V was pared by 8 bases and J by 1 base, with 4 bases of the junction left unmatched. The CDR3 coding sequence is TGTGCCAGCCGGACAGGGGGCGCATCTGGGGCCAACGTCCTGACTTTC. Its translation: CASRTGGASGANVLTF.

This clone has only a few counts. The gene calls are TRBV28 and TRBJ1-5; TRBD1 is a possible D gene (5 bases). This CDR3 has 12 residues. Germline values: CDR1 MDHEN, CDR2 SYDVKM. The CDR3: CAVHGANQPQHF. CDR3 nucleotides: TGTGCTGTTCATGGGGCCAATCAGCCCCAGCATTTT.

The chain couples TRBV11-2 to TRBJ2-2, with unresolved D. The CDR3 loop spans 14 amino acids. V lost 1 base to trimming and J lost 7 bases, with 10 bases between them. Germline loops: CDR1 SGHAT, CDR2 FQNNGV. The CDR3: CASSLGQESGELFF. The CDR3 DNA follows: TGTGCCAGCAGCTTAGGTCAAGAGAGCGGGGAGCTGTTTTTT.

The rearrangement uses TRBV4-3 and TRBJ2-2; TRBD1 matches 7 bases. The germline V gene has CDR1 LGHNA and CDR2 YSLEER. The CDR3 spans 14 residues. The V and J ends lost 4 bases and 4 bases, in that order; junction bases with no gene match: 3. The CDR3 reads CASSRRQGTGELFF. Here the CDR3 DNA reads TGCGCCAGCAGCCGTAGACAGGGCACCGGGGAGCTGTTTTTT.

The chain has TRBV5-1 and TRBJ2-3; a weak D match, TRBD1 (6 bases). V gave up 3 bases and J gave up 6 bases, with 8 bases separating them. This CDR3 spans 12 amino acids. Germline V gives CDR1 SGHRS, CDR2 YFSETQ. CDR3 coding DNA: TGCGCCAGCAGCTCCCAGGGGGATACGCAGTATTTT. Translating it yields CASSSQGDTQYF. The full variable domain, in which reference TRBV5-1 and TRBJ2-3 provide the parts outside the CDR3, is KAGVTQTPRYLIKTRGQQVTLSCSPISGHRSVSWYQQTPGQGLQFLFEYFSETQRNKGNFPGRFSGRQFSNSRSEMNVSTLELGDSALYLCASSSQGDTQYFGPGTRLTVL.

This chain joins TRBV9 and TRBJ1-5; no reliable D call. The CDR3 contains 14 residues. The V end was cut by 0 bases, the J end by 1 base, with 5 bases between. CDR1 and CDR2 from the germline V gene are SGDLS and YYNGEE. CDR3 protein: CASSVGGSNQPQHF. CDR3 coding DNA: TGTGCCAGCAGCGTAGGAGGGAGCAATCAGCCCCAGCATTTT. Looking up the rest from reference TRBV9 and TRBJ1-5 gives the full variable domain: DSGVTQTPKHLITATGQRVTLRCSPRSGDLSVYWYQQSLDQGLQFLIQYYNGEERAKGNILERFSAQQFPDLHSELNLSSLELGDSALYFCASSVGGSNQPQHFGDGTRLSIL.

CDR3: CASSQTTGAGNTIYF. The CDR3, as DNA: TGCGCCAGCAGCCAAACGACAGGGGCTGGAAACACCATATATTTT. The chain carries TRBV4-1 and TRBJ1-3; 8 nucleotides align to TRBD1. Germline V lookup: CDR1 MGHRA, CDR2 YSYEKL. V trimming: 2 bases; J trimming: 2 bases; junction bases outside the gene matches: 2. The CDR3 has 15 amino acids.

This chain links TRBV6-6 with TRBJ2-7; TRBD1 matches at 9 bases. J was trimmed by 5 bases and V by 5 bases; bases with no gene match: 10. From germline, CDR1 is MNHNY and CDR2 SVGAGI (reference sequence). The CDR3 loop spans 15 amino acids. CDR3 sequence reads: CASSTGGTGSHEQYF. The CDR3 coding sequence is TGTGCCAGCAGTACCGGCGGGACAGGGTCCCACGAGCAGTACTTC.